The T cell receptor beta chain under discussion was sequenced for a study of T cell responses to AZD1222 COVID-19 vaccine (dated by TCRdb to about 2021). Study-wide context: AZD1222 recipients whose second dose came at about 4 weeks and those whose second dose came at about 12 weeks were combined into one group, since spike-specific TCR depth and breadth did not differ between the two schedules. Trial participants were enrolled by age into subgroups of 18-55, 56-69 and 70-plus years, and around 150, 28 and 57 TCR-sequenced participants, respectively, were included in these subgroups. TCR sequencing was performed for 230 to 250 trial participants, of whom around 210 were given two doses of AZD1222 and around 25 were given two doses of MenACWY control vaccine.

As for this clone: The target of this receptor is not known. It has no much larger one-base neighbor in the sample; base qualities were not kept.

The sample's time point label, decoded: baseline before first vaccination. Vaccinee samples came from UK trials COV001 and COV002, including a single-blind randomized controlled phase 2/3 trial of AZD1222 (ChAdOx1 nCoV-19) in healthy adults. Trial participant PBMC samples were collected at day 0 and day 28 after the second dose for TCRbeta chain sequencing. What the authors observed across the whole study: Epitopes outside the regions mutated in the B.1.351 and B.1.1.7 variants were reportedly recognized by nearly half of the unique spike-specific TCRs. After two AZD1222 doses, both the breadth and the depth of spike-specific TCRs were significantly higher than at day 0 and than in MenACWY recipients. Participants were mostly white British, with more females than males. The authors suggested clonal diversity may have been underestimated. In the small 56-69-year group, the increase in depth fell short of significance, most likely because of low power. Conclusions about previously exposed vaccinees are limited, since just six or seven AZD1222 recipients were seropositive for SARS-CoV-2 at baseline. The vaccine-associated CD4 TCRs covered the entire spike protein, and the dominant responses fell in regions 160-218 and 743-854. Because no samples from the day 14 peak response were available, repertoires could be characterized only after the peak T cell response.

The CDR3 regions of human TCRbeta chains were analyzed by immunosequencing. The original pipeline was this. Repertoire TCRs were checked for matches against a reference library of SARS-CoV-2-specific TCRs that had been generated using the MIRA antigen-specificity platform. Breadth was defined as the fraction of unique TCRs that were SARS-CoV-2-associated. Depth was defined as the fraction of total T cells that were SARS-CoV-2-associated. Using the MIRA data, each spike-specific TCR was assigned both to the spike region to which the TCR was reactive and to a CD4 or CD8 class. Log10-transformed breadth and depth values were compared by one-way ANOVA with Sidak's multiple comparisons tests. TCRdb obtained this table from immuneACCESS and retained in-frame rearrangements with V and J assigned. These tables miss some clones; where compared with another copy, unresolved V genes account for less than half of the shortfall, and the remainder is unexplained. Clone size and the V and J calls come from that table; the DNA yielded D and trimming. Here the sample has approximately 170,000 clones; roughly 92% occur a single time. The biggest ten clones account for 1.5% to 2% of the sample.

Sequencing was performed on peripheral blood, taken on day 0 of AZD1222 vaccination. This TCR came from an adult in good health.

For the CDR3, the sequence is CASSQGETGWIYGYTF. The DNA sequence reads TGCGCCAGCAGCCAAGGCGAAACCGGTTGGATCTATGGCTACACCTTC. The chain uses TRBV4-1 and TRBJ1-2; the D gene is not confidently resolved. CDR1 and CDR2, looked up from the germline V gene, are MGHRA and YSYEKL. The CDR3, cysteine through phenylalanine, is 16 amino acids long. Only CDR3 DNA is held: 48 bases, read in frame from base 1. Deletion took 1 base off V and 4 bases off J, with a span of 16 bases between the germline ends.